A selection of T cell receptor beta chains follows, all from one sample in a study of cytomegalovirus exposure and HLA in healthy donors. This table comes from immunoSEQ multiplex PCR, and its TCRdb copy is limited to in-frame clones, with some not included. This table holds 170,000 or so clones, almost 85% found once. The sequencing input was PBMCs. These receptors all come from a woman aged 50 to 65 in good health and CMV-seronegative. CDR3s include the opening cysteine and the closing phenylalanine or tryptophan. Fields, in order: D gene, J gene, V gene, clone size, CDR3 protein, CDR3 DNA. A D gene is named only where the DNA matches it firmly. Only part of the rows carry a size: once, few, many, or a class if the clone is expanded.

D gene: .; J gene: TRBJ2-3; V gene: TRBV5-1; clone size: .; CDR3 protein: CASSLRRKTSTDTQYF; CDR3 DNA: TGCGCCAGCAGCTTGCGGAGGAAAACTAGCACAGATACGCAGTATTTT
D gene: TRBD2; J gene: TRBJ2-2; V gene: TRBV4-3; clone size: .; CDR3 protein: CASSPGGGTNTGELFF; CDR3 DNA: TGCGCCAGCAGCCCGGGAGGGGGGACGAACACCGGGGAGCTGTTTTTT
D gene: .; J gene: TRBJ2-1; V gene: TRBV5-4; clone size: .; CDR3 protein: CASSGPRLFHNEQFF; CDR3 DNA: TGTGCCAGCAGCGGTCCTCGACTATTCCACAATGAGCAGTTCTTC
D gene: TRBD1; J gene: TRBJ2-7; V gene: TRBV5-1; clone size: .; CDR3 protein: CASSLGGTGVYEQYF; CDR3 DNA: TGCGCCAGCAGCTTGGGGGGGACAGGAGTTTACGAGCAGTACTTC
D gene: .; J gene: TRBJ1-5; V gene: TRBV5-1; clone size: .; CDR3 protein: CASSLVGGTNQPQHF; CDR3 DNA: TGCGCCAGCAGCTTGGTGGGGGGGACCAATCAGCCCCAGCATTTT
D gene: TRBD2; J gene: TRBJ2-7; V gene: TRBV28; clone size: .; CDR3 protein: CASSLSGSTYEQYF; CDR3 DNA: TGTGCCAGCAGCCTTAGCGGGTCAACCTACGAGCAGTACTTC
D gene: .; J gene: TRBJ2-3; V gene: TRBV30; clone size: once; CDR3 protein: CAWTEADTQYF; CDR3 DNA: TGTGCCTGGACTGAGGCGGATACGCAGTATTTT
D gene: .; J gene: TRBJ2-5; V gene: TRBV21-1; clone size: .; CDR3 protein: CASSTPGLWEEETQYF; CDR3 DNA: TGTGCCAGCAGCACTCCGGGACTCTGGGAGGAAGAGACCCAGTACTTC
D gene: TRBD1; J gene: TRBJ1-1; V gene: TRBV19; clone size: .; CDR3 protein: CASSPTGTGVATEAFF; CDR3 DNA: TGTGCCAGTAGTCCGACCGGGACAGGGGTGGCCACTGAAGCTTTCTTT
D gene: .; J gene: TRBJ1-2; V gene: TRBV30; clone size: .; CDR3 protein: CAWTSVGGGYTF; CDR3 DNA: TGTGCCTGGACTTCGGTCGGCGGTGGCTACACCTTC
D gene: .; J gene: TRBJ1-1; V gene: TRBV5-1; clone size: .; CDR3 protein: CASSFAGGTEAFF; CDR3 DNA: TGCGCCAGCAGCTTCGCCGGGGGCACTGAAGCTTTCTTT
D gene: .; J gene: TRBJ2-1; V gene: TRBV2; clone size: .; CDR3 protein: CASSEYSTLYNEQFF; CDR3 DNA: TGTGCCAGCAGTGAGTACTCAACTCTATACAATGAGCAGTTCTTC
D gene: TRBD1; J gene: TRBJ1-1; V gene: TRBV7-8; clone size: .; CDR3 protein: CASSLGGTANTEAFF; CDR3 DNA: TGTGCCAGCAGCTTAGGAGGGACAGCAAACACTGAAGCTTTCTTT
D gene: .; J gene: TRBJ2-7; V gene: TRBV28; clone size: .; CDR3 protein: CASGEYRGGSEQYF; CDR3 DNA: TGTGCCAGCGGTGAATACAGGGGAGGATCCGAGCAGTACTTC
D gene: .; J gene: TRBJ2-1; V gene: TRBV6-1; clone size: .; CDR3 protein: CASSEEDSRWGWDNEQFF; CDR3 DNA: TGTGCCAGCAGTGAAGAGGACAGTCGTTGGGGGTGGGACAATGAGCAGTTCTTC
D gene: TRBD1; J gene: TRBJ2-6; V gene: TRBV7-9; clone size: .; CDR3 protein: CSSSLFGRGLSSGANVLTF; CDR3 DNA: TGTTCCAGCAGCTTATTCGGCAGGGGGCTATCCTCTGGGGCCAACGTCCTGACTTTC
D gene: TRBD1; J gene: TRBJ2-5; V gene: TRBV7-9; clone size: .; CDR3 protein: CASSAPGGAETQYF; CDR3 DNA: TGTGCCAGCAGCGCCCCAGGGGGCGCAGAGACCCAGTACTTC
D gene: TRBD1; J gene: TRBJ1-1; V gene: TRBV28; clone size: once; CDR3 protein: CASSFKDREAEAFF; CDR3 DNA: TGTGCCAGCAGTTTTAAGGACAGGGAGGCTGAAGCTTTCTTT
D gene: .; J gene: TRBJ2-7; V gene: TRBV28; clone size: .; CDR3 protein: CASSSSLASIPGEQYF; CDR3 DNA: TGTGCCAGCAGTTCCTCTCTAGCATCCATCCCCGGCGAGCAGTACTTC
D gene: .; J gene: TRBJ2-5; V gene: TRBV5-6; clone size: .; CDR3 protein: CASSPSSGDETQYF; CDR3 DNA: TGTGCCAGCAGTCCATCCTCGGGGGACGAGACCCAGTACTTC
D gene: .; J gene: TRBJ2-3; V gene: TRBV19; clone size: .; CDR3 protein: CASTVRGSTDTQYF; CDR3 DNA: TGTGCCAGTACCGTCCGGGGGAGCACAGATACGCAGTATTTT
D gene: .; J gene: TRBJ2-7; V gene: TRBV5-1; clone size: .; CDR3 protein: CASSLYRYEQYF; CDR3 DNA: TGCGCCAGCAGCTTGTATCGTTACGAGCAGTACTTC